The clone carrying this T cell receptor (beta chain) appeared a few times. Its antigen is not known. The CDR3 covers 15 residues. The ends lost 2 bases at V and 4 bases at J; junction bases unmatched: 5. The germline V gene encodes CDR1 SGHRS and CDR2 YFSETQ. The sample comes from a study of CD8 T cells in ankylosing spondylitis. Whole-study findings and limits: What appeared characteristic of ankylosing spondylitis blood was a TCR beta motif of under 10 highly homologous variants.

TCRdb redid the calling of the 5' RACE reads with MiXCR, one entry per CDR3 protein. The table shows 670,000 or so distinct CDR3 sequences, with under 20% occurring only once. Sequenced material: blood, either unsorted or a sorted T cell fraction (not recorded which). The TCR comes from a male donor with ankylosing spondylitis. The V gene is TRBV5-1, the J gene TRBJ2-2; TRBD2 aligns across 7 bases. The CDR3 spells CASSFSSGGTGELFF. CDR3 nucleotides: TGCGCCAGCAGCTTCTCTAGCGGAGGCACCGGGGAGCTGTTTTTT.